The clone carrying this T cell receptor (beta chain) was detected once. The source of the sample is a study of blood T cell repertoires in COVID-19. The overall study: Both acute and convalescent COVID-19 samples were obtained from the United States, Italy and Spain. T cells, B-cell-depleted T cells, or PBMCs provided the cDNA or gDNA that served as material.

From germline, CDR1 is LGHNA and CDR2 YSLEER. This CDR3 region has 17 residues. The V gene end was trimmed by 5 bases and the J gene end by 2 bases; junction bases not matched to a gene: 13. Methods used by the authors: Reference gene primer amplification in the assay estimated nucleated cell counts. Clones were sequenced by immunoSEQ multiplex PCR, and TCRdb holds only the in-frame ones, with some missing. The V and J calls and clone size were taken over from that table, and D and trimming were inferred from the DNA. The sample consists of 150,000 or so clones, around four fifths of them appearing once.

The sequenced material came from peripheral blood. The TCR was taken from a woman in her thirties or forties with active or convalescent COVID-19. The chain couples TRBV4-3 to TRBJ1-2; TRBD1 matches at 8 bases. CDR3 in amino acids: CASSNRQGSTPNYGYTF. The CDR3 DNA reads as TGCGCCAGCAGCAACCGACAGGGGTCTACGCCAAACTATGGCTACACCTTC.